Described below is a single T cell receptor (beta chain) sequence and its context. This record belongs to a study of blood T cell repertoires in COVID-19. Study-level information: Acute and convalescent COVID-19 samples came from the United States, Italy and Spain. PBMCs, B-cell-depleted T cells, or T cells provided the cDNA or gDNA that made up the material.

The V end lost 1 base, the J end lost 0 bases, and 6 bases lay between the germline ends. CDR1 is SQVTM and CDR2 is ANQGSEA in the germline V gene. The CDR3 has 13 amino acids. In the source study's methods: Estimated nucleated cell counts came from reference gene primer amplification. The data were produced by immunoSEQ multiplex PCR, yet TCRdb's version contains in-frame clones alone and is incomplete. V and J calls plus clone size are reproduced from that table; the DNA served to infer D and trimming. The sample includes roughly 250,000 clones, roughly 80% of them seen just once. The source material was peripheral blood. This chain joins TRBV29-1 and TRBJ1-1; weak D call: TRBD1 (5 bases). The sequence came from a woman over 75 with acute or convalescent COVID-19. This chain's CDR3 is CSVEAGMNTEAFF. CDR3 bases: TGCAGCGTTGAAGCAGGGATGAACACTGAAGCTTTCTTT.